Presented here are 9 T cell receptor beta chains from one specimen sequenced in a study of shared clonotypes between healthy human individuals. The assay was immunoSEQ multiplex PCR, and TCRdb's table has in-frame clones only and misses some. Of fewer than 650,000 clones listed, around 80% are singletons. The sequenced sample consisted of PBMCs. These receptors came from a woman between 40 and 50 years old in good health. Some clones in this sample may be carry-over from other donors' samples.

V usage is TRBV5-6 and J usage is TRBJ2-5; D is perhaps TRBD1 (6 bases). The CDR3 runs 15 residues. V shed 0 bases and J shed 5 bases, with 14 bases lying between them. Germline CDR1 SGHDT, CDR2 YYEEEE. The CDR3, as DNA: TGTGCCAGCAGCTTGGATGGGGGCACGAAGGAGACCCAGTACTTC. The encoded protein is CASSLDGGTKETQYF.

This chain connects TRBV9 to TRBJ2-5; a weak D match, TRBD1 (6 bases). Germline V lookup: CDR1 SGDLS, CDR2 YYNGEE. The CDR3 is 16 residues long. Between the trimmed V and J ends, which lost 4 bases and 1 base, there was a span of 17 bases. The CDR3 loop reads CASSRVQGRSQETQYF. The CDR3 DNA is TGTGCCAGCAGCAGAGTGCAGGGGCGAAGCCAAGAGACCCAGTACTTC.

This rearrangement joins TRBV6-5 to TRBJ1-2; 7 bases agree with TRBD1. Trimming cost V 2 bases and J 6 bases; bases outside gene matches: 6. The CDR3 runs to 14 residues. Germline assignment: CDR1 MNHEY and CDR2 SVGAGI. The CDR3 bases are TGTGCCAGCAGTTACAGTGGACAGGACAATGGCTACACCTTC. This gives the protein CASSYSGQDNGYTF.

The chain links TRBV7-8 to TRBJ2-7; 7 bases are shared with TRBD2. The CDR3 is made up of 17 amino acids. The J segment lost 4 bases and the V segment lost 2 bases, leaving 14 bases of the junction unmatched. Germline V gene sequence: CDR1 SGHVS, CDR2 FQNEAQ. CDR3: CASSLYRLADPRYEQYF. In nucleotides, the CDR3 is TGTGCCAGCAGCTTATATCGTCTAGCGGACCCCCGGTACGAGCAGTACTTC.

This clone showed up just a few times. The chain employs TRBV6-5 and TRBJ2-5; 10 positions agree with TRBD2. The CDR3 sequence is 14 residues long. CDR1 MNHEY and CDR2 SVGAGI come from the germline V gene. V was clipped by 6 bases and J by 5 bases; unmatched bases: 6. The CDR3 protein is CASRALAGRETQYF. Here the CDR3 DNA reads TGTGCCAGCAGGGCACTAGCGGGAAGGGAGACCCAGTACTTC.

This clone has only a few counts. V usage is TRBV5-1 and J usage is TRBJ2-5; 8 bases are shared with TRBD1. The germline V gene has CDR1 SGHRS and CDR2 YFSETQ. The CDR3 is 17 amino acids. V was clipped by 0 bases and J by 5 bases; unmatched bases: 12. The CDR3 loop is CASSLDGTGLLGETQYF. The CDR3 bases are TGCGCCAGCAGCTTGGACGGGACAGGCCTTCTAGGCGAGACCCAGTACTTC.

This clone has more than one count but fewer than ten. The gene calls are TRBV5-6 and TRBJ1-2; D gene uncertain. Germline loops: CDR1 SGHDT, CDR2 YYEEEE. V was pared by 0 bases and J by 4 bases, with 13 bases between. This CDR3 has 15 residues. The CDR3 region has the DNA TGTGCCAGCAGCTTGGCCTTAAGGAGCTCCTATGGCTACACCTTC. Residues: CASSLALRSSYGYTF.

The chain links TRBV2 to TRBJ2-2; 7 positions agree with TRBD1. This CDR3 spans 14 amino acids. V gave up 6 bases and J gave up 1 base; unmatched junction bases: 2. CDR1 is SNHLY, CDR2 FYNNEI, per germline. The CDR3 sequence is CASRGQLNTGELFF. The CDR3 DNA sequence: TGTGCCAGCAGGGGACAGCTGAACACCGGGGAGCTGTTTTTT.

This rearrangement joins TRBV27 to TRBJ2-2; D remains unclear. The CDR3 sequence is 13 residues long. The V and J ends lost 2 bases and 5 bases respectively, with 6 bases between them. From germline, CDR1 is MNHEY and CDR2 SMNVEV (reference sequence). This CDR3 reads CASSLSLTGELFF. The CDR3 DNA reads TGTGCCAGCAGTTTAAGTCTTACCGGGGAGCTGTTTTTT.